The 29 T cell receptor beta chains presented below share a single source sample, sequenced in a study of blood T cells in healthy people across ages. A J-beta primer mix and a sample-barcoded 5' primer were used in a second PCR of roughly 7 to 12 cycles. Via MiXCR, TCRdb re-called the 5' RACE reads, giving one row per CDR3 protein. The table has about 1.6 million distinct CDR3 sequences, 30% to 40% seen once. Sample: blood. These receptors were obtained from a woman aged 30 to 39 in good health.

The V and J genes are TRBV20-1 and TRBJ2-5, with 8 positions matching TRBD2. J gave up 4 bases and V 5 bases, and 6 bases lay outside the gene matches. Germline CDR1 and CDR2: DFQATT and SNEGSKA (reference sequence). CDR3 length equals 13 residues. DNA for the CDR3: TGCAGTGCTCTAGTAACTAGCGGAGAGACCCAGTACTTC. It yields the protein CSALVTSGETQYF.

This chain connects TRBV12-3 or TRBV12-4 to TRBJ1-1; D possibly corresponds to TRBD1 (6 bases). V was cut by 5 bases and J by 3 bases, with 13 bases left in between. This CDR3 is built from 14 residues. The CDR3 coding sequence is TGTGCCAGCAGTATACAGGGACGGGACACTGAAGCTTTCTTT. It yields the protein CASSIQGRDTEAFF.

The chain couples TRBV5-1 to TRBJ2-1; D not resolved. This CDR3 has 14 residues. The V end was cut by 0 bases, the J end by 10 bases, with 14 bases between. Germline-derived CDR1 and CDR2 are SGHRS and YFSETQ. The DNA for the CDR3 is TGCGCCAGCAGCTTGGAGATCTCACCTAGAGAGCAGTTCTTC. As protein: CASSLEISPREQFF.

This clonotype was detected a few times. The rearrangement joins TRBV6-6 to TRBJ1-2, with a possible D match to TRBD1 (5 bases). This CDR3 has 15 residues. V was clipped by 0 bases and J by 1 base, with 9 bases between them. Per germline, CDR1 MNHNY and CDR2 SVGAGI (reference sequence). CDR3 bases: TGTGCCAGCAGTTACTCGAGGGGTAGTAACTATGGCTACACCTTC. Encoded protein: CASSYSRGSNYGYTF.

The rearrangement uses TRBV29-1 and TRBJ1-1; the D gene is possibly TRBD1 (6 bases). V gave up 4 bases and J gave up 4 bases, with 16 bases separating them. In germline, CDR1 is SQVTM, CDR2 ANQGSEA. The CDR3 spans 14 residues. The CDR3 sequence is CSVVPRDTITEAFF. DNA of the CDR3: TGCAGCGTTGTTCCCCGGGACACTATCACTGAAGCTTTCTTT.

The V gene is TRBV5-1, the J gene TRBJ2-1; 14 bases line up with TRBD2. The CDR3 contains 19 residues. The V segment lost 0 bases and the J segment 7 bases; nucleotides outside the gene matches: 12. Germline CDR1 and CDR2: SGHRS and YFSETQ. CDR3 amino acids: CASSLAGTSGSRSRNEQFF. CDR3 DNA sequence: TGCGCCAGCAGCTTGGCGGGGACTAGCGGGAGTCGGTCGAGGAATGAGCAGTTCTTC.

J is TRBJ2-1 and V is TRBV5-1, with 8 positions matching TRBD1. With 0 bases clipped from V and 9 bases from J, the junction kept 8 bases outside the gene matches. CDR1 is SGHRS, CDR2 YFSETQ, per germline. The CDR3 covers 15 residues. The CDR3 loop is CASSLVGQGYGEQFF. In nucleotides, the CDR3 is TGCGCCAGCAGCTTGGTTGGACAGGGATACGGTGAGCAGTTCTTC.

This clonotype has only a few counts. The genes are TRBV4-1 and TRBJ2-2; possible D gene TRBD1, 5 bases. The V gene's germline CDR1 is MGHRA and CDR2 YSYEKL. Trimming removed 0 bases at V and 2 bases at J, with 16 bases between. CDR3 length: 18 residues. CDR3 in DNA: TGCGCCAGCAGCCAAGACGCGGTCCGGCAGGGCAACACCGGGGAGCTGTTTTTT. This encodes CASSQDAVRQGNTGELFF.

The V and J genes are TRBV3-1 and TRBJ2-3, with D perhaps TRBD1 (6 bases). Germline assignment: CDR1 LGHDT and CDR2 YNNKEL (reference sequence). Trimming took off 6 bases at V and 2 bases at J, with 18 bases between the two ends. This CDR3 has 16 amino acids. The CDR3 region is CASSKSTGIDTDTQYF. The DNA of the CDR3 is TGTGCCAGCAGTAAATCCACAGGGATCGACACAGATACGCAGTATTTT.

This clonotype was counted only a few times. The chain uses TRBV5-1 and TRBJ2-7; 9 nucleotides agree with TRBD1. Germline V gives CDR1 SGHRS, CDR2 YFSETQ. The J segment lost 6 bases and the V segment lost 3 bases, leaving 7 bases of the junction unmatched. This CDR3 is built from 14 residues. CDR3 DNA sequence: TGCGCCAGCAGCTGGGGACAGGGTCCCTCCGAGCAGTACTTC. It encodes CASSWGQGPSEQYF.

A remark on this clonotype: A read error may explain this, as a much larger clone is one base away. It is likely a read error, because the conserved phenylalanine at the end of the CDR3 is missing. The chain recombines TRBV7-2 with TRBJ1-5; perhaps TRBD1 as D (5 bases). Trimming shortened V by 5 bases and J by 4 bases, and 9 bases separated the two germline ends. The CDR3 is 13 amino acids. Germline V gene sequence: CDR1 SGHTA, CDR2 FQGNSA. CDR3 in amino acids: CASSREGNQPQHC. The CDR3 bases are TGTGCCAGCAGCCGAGAGGGGAATCAGCCCCAGCATTGT.

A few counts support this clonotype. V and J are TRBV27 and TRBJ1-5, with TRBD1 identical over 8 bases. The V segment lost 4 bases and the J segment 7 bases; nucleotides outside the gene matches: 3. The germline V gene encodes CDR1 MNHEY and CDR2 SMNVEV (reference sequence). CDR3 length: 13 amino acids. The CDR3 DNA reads TGTGCCAGCAGTTCACAGGGGGAACAGCCCCAGCATTTT. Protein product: CASSSQGEQPQHF.

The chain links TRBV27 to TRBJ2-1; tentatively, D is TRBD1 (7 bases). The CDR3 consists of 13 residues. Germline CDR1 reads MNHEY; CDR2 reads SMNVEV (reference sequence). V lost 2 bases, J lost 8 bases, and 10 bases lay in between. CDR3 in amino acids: CASSLRRGHEQFF. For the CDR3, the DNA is TGTGCCAGCAGTTTAAGGAGGGGGCATGAGCAGTTCTTC.

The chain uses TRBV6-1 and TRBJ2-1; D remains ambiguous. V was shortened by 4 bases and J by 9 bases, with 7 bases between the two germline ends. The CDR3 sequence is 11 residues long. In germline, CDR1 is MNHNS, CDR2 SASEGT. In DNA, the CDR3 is TGTGCCAGCAGTGCCCCGAGTGAGCAGTTCTTC. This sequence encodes CASSAPSEQFF.

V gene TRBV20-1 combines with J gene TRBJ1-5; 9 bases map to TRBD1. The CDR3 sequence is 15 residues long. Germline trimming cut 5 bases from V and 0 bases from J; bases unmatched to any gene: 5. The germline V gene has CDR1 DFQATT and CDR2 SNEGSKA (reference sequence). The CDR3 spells CSAWDRVLSNQPQHF. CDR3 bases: TGCAGTGCTTGGGACAGGGTACTTAGCAATCAGCCCCAGCATTTT.

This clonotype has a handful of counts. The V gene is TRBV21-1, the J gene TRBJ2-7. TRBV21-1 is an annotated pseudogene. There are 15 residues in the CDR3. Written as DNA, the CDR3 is TGTGCCAGCAGCAAAGGAGCCATACAACTTAACGAGCAGTACTTC. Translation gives CASSKGAIQLNEQYF.

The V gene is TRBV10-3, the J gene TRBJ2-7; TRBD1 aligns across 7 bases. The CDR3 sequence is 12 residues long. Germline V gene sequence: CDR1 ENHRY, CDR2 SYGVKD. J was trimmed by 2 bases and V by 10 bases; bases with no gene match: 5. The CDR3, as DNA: TGTGCCACAGGGACAGTTCCCTACGAGCAGTACTTC. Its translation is CATGTVPYEQYF.

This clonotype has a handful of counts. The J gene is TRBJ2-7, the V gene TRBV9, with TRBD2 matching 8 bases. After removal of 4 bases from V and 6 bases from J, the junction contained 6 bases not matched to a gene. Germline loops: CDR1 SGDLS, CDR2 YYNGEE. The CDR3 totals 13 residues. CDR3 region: CASSRGGSCEQYF. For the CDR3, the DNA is TGTGCCAGCAGCCGCGGGGGGAGCTGCGAGCAGTACTTC.

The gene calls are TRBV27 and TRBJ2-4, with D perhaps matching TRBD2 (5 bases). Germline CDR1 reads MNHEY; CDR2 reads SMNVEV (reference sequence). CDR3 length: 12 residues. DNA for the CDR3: TGTCACCAGATTAGCGTCAAAAACATTCAGTACTTC. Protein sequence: CHQISVKNIQYF.

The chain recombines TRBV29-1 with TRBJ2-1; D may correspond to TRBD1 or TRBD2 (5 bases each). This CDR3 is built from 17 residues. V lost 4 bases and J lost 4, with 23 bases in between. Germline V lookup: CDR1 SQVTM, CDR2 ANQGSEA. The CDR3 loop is CSVVGLSLEGPYNEQFF. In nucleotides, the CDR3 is TGCAGCGTTGTTGGACTGTCACTCGAGGGGCCTTACAATGAGCAGTTCTTC.

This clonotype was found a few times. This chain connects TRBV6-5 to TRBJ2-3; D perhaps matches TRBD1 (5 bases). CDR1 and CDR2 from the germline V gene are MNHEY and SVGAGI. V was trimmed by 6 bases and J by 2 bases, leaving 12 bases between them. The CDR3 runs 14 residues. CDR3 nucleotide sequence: TGTGCCAGCAGATCCCAGGGATCCACAGATACGCAGTATTTT. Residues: CASRSQGSTDTQYF.

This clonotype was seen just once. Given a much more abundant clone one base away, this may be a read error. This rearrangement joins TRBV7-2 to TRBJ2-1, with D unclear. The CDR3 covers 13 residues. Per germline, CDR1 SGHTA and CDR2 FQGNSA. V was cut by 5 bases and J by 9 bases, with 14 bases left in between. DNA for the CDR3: TGTGCCAGCAGCCAGCAGAGTCATCGTGAGCAGTTCTTC. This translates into CASSQQSHREQFF. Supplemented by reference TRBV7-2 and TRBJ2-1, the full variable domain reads GAGVSQSPSNKVTEKGKDVELRCDPISGHTALYWYRQSLGQGLEFLIYFQGNSAPDKSGLPSDRFSAERTGGSVSTLTIQRTQQEDSAVYLCASSQQSHREQFFGPGTRLTVL.

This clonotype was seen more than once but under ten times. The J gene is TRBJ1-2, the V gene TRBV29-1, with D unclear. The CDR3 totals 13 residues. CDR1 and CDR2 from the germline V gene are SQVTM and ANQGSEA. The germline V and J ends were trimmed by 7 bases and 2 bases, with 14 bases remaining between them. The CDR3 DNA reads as TGCAGCGCGTCGTCGGACCTCAACTATGGCTACACCTTC. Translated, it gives CSASSDLNYGYTF.

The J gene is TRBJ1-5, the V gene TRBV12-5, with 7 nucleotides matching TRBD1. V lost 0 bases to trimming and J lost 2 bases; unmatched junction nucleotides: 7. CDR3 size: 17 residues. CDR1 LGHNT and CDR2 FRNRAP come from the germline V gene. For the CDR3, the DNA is TGTGCTAGTGGTTTGGTTGGTGGAGGGGGCGGCAATCAGCCCCAGCATTTT. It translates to CASGLVGGGGGNQPQHF. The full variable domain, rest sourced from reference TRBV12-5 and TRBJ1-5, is DARVTQTPRHKVTEMGQEVTMRCQPILGHNTVFWYRQTMMQGLELLAYFRNRAPLDDSGMPKDRFSAEMPDATLATLKIQPSEPRDSAVYFCASGLVGGGGGNQPQHFGDGTRLSIL.

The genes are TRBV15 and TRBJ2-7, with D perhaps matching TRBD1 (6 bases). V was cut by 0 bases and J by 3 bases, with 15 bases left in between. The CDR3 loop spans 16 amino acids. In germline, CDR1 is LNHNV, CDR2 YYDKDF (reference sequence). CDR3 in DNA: TGTGCCACCAGCAGAGACAGGGGAAGCAACATCTACGAGCAGTACTTC. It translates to CATSRDRGSNIYEQYF. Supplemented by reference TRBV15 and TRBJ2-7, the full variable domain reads DAMVIQNPRYQVTQFGKPVTLSCSQTLNHNVMYWYQQKSSQAPKLLFHYYDKDFNNEADTPDNFQSRRPNTSFCFLDIRSPGLGDTAMYLCATSRDRGSNIYEQYFGPGTRLTVT.

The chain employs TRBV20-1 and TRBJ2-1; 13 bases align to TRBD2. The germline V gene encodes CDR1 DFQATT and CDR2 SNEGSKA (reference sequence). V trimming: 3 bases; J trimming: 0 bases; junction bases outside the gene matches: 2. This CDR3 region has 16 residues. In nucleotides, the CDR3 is TGCAGTGCTAGGACTAGCGGGGGGTCCTCCTACAATGAGCAGTTCTTC. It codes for CSARTSGGSSYNEQFF.

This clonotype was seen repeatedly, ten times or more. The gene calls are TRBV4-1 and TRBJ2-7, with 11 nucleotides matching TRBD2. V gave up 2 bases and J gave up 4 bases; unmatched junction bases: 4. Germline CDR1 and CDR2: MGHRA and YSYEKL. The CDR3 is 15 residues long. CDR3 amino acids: CASSQPSGGSYEQYF. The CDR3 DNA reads TGCGCCAGCAGCCAACCTAGCGGGGGGTCTTACGAGCAGTACTTC.

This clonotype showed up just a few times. CDR3 sequence reads: CASMGLGVDTQYF. The CDR3 bases are TGCGCCAGCATGGGGTTAGGAGTAGATACGCAGTATTTT. V usage is TRBV10-2 and J usage is TRBJ2-3, with no clear D. The germline gives CDR1 WSHSY, CDR2 SAAADI. This CDR3 contains 13 residues. Trimming left V 7 bases short and J 5 bases short, with 13 bases between.

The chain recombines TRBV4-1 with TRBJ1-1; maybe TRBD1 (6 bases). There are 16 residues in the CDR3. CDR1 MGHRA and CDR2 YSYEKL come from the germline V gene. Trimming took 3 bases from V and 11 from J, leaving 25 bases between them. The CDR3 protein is CASSHKGGTAVIGAFF. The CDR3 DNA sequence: TGCGCCAGCAGCCACAAGGGGGGGACCGCAGTTATCGGGGCTTTCTTT.